This entry lists 6 T cell receptor beta chains sequenced from one sample in a study of tumour-infiltrating T cells in Burkitt lymphoma. The repertoire was sequenced with immunoSEQ multiplex PCR; TCRdb's copy has only in-frame clones and lacks some. The repertoire includes tens of thousands of clones, around a third of them detected once, and approximately 2.6% sits in the top ten. Material for sequencing was tumor tissue. The receptors shown here come from a human donor with Burkitt lymphoma.

V is TRBV15 and J is TRBJ1-5; weak D call: TRBD1 (5 bases). Germline V gene sequence: CDR1 LNHNV, CDR2 YYDKDF (reference sequence). V was clipped by 5 bases and J by 9 bases, with 14 bases between them. The CDR3 is 13 amino acids. CDR3 sequence (DNA): TGTGCCACCAGCTTTCTGGGGACGGGGCCCCAGCATTTT. Amino acid sequence: CATSFLGTGPQHF.

The chain couples TRBV7-2 to TRBJ2-2; no reliable D call. The CDR3 extends over 13 amino acids. Trimming removed 7 bases from V and 4 bases from J, with 10 bases in between. Germline V gene data show CDR1 as SGHTA and CDR2 as FQGNSA. Here the CDR3 DNA reads TGTGCCAGCACCGGGTCTGCCACCGGGGAGCTGTTTTTT. Protein sequence: CASTGSATGELFF.

As to this clone: The same CDR3 arises from other DNA sequences in this sample as well. The chain employs TRBV5-1 and TRBJ2-5, with 12 bases lining up with TRBD2. Trimming removed 0 bases from V and 2 bases from J; junction bases left unmatched: 5. Germline V gene lookup returns CDR1 SGHRS and CDR2 YFSETQ. CDR3 size: 17 residues. The CDR3 spells CASSLALAGGPQETQYF. In nucleotides, the CDR3 is TGCGCCAGCAGCTTGGCCCTAGCGGGGGGGCCACAAGAGACCCAGTACTTC.

This chain connects TRBV2 to TRBJ2-5; 7 bases agree with TRBD2. V lost 5 bases and J lost 1; bases outside the gene matches: 4. In germline, CDR1 is SNHLY, CDR2 FYNNEI. This CDR3 spans 14 amino acids. CDR3 amino acids: CASSFASGQETQYF. The CDR3, as DNA: TGTGCCAGCAGTTTTGCTAGCGGCCAAGAGACCCAGTACTTC.

The CDR3: CASRGGGEPQHF. CDR3 bases: TGTGCCAGCCGCGGGGGCGGGGAGCCCCAGCATTTT. J is TRBJ1-5 and V is TRBV28, with D perhaps matching TRBD1 (6 bases). The CDR3 is 12 amino acids. V was shortened by 8 bases and J by 8 bases, with 13 bases between the two germline ends. Germline CDR1 reads MDHEN; CDR2 reads SYDVKM.

The CDR3 coding sequence is TGTGCCAGCAGCCCGGGACAGGGGGATCTAGAGACCCAGTACTTC. It translates to CASSPGQGDLETQYF. The chain carries TRBV11-3 and TRBJ2-5; TRBD1 matches 11 bases. With V trimmed by 5 bases and J by 4 bases, 6 bases remained unmatched. CDR3 length: 15 residues. Per germline, CDR1 SGHNT and CDR2 YENEEA.